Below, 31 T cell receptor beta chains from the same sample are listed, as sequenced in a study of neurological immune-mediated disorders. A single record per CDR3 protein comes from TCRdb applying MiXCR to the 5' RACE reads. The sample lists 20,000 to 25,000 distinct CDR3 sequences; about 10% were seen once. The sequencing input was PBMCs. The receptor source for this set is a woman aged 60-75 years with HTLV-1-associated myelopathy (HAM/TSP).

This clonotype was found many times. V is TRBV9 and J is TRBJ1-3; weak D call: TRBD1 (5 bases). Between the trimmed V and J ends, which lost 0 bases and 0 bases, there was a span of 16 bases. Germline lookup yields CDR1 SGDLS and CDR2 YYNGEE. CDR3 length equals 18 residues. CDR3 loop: CASSVDATAPSSGNTIYF. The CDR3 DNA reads TGTGCCAGCAGCGTAGACGCGACAGCTCCTTCCTCTGGAAACACCATATATTTT.

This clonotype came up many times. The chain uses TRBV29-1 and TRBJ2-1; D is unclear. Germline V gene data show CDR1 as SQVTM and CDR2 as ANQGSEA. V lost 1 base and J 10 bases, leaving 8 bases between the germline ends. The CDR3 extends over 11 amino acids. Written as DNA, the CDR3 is TGCAGCGTTGAAGGGCGTACCGAGCAGTTCTTC. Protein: CSVEGRTEQFF.

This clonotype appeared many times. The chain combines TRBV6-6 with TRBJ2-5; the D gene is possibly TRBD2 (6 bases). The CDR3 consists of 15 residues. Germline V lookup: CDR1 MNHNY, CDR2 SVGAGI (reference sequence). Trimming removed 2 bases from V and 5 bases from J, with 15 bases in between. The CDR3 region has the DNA TGTGCCAGCAGTTACGGGGGACTGTGGGGCGAGACCCAGTACTTC. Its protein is CASSYGGLWGETQYF.

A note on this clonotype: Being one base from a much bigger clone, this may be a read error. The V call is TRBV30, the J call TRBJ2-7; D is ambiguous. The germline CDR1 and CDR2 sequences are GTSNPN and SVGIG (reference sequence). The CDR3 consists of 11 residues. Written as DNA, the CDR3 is TGTGCCTGGAGCGATAAAGTAATCCAGGCGTTC. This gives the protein CAWSDKVIQAF.

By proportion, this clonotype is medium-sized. The CDR3 sequence is CSAPRDWGNEQYF. The CDR3 DNA reads as TGCAGTGCACCTCGGGACTGGGGGAACGAGCAGTACTTC. The chain recombines TRBV20-1 with TRBJ2-7; possibly TRBD2 for D (6 bases). The V end was cut by 6 bases, the J end by 5 bases, with 17 bases between. Germline CDR1 reads DFQATT; CDR2 reads SNEGSKA (reference sequence). CDR3 length: 13 amino acids.

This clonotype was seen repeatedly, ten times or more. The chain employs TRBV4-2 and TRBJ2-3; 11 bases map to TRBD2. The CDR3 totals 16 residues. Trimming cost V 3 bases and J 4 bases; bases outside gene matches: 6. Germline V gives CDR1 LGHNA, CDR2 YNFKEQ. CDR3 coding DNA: TGTGCCAGCAGCCACTTAGCGGGGGGGCCCCCAGATACGCAGTATTTT. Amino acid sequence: CASSHLAGGPPDTQYF.

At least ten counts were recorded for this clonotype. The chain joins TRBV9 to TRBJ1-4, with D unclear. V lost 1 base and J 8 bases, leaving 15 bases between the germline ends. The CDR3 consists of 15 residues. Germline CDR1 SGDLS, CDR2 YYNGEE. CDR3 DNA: TGTGCCAGCAGCGTAACGACCCTCCCGGGGGAAAAACTGTTTTTT. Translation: CASSVTTLPGEKLFF.

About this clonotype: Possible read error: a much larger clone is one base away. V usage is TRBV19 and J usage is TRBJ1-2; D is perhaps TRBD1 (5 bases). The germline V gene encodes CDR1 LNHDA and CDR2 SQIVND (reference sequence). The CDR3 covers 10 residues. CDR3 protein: CVSRDRGYTF. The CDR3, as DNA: TGTGTCAGTAGGGACCGCGGCTACACCTTC.

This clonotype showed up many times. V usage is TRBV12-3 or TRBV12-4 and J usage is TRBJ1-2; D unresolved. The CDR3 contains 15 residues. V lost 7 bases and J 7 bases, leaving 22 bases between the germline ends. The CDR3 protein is CASTSRIPLEGGYTF. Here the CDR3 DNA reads TGTGCCAGCACCTCTAGAATACCCCTAGAAGGTGGCTACACCTTC.

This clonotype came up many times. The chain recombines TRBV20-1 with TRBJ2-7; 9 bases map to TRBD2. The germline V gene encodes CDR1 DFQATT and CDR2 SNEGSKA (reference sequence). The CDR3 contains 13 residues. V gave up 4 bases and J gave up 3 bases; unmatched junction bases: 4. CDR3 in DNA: TGCAGTGCTATGCGGGGGGGACTCTACGAGCAGTACTTC. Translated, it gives CSAMRGGLYEQYF.

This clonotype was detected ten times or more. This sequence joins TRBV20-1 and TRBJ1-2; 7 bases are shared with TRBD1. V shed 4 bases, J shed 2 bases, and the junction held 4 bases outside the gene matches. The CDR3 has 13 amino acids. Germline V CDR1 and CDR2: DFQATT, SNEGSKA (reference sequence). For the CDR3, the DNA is TGCAGTGCTAACAGGGGCCCCAACTATGGCTACACCTTC. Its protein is CSANRGPNYGYTF.

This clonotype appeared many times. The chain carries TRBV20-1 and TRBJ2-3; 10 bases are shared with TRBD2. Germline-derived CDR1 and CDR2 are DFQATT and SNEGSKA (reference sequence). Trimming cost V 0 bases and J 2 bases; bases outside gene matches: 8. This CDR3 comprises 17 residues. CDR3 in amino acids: CSARDEEAGGPTDTQYF. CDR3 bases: TGCAGTGCTAGAGATGAAGAAGCGGGGGGGCCCACAGATACGCAGTATTTT.

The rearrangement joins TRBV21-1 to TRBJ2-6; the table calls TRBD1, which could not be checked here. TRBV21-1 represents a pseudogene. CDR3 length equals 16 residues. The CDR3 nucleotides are TGTGCCAGCAGCAGAACTACAGGGGATGGGGCCAACGTCCTGACTTTC. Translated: CASSRTTGDGANVLTF.

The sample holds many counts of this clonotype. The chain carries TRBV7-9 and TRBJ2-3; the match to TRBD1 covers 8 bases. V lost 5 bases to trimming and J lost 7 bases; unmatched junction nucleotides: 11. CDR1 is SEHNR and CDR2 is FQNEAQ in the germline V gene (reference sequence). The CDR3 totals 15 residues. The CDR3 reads CASSQYRGWYNTQYF. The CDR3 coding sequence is TGTGCCAGCAGCCAATACAGGGGGTGGTATAATACGCAGTATTTT.

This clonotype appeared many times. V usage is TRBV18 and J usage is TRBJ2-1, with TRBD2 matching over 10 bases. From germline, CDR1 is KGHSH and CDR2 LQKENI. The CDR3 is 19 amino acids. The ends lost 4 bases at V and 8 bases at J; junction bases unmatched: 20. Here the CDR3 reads CASSRVGAAGGLLSDEQFF. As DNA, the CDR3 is TGTGCCAGCTCACGCGTCGGAGCAGCGGGGGGGCTTCTAAGCGATGAGCAGTTCTTC.

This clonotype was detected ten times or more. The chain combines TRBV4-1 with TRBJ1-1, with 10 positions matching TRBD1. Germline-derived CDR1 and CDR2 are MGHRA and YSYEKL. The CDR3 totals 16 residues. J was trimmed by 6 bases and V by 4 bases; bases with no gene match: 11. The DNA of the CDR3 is TGCGCCAGCAGCCGCCCCCCGGGACAGGGGAATCCTGAAGCTTTCTTT. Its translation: CASSRPPGQGNPEAFF.

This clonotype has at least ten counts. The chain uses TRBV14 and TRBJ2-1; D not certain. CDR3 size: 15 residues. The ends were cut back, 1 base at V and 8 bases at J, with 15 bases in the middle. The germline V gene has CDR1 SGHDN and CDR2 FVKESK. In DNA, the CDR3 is TGTGCCAGCAGCCAAGTGAACAGTCGCCGGGATGAGCAGTTCTTC. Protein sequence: CASSQVNSRRDEQFF.

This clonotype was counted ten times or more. CDR3: CSARETGTYEQYF. In DNA, the CDR3 is TGCAGTGCTAGAGAGACAGGGACCTACGAGCAGTACTTC. The chain joins TRBV20-1 to TRBJ2-7; 7 bases match TRBD1. The V segment lost 0 bases and the J segment 2 bases; nucleotides outside the gene matches: 1. Germline assignment: CDR1 DFQATT and CDR2 SNEGSKA (reference sequence). The CDR3 sequence is 13 residues long.

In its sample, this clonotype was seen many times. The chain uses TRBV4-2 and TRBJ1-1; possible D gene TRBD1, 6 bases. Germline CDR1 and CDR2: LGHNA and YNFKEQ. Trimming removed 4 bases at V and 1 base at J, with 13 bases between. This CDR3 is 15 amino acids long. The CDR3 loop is CASSPWGAPNTEAFF. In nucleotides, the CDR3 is TGTGCCAGCAGCCCCTGGGGGGCGCCGAACACTGAAGCTTTCTTT.

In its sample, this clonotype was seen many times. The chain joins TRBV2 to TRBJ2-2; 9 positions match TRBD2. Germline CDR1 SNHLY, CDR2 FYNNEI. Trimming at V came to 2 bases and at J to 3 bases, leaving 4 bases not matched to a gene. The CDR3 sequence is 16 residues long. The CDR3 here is CASSELRGGDTGELFF. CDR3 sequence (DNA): TGTGCCAGCAGTGAACTGCGGGGGGGCGACACCGGGGAGCTGTTTTTT.

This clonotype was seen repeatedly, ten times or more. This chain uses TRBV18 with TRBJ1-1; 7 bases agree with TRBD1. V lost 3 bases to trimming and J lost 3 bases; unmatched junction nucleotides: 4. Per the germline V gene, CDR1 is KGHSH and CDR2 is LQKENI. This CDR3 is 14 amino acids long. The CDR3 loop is CASSPTGPHTEAFF. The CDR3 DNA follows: TGTGCCAGCTCACCGACAGGGCCCCACACTGAAGCTTTCTTT.

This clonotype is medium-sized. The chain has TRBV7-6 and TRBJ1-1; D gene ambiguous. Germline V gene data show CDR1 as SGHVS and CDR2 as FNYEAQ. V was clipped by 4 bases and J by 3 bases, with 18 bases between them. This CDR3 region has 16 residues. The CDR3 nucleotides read TGTGCCAGCAGCTCATCTACAATCTGGGCCGACACTGAAGCTTTCTTT. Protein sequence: CASSSSTIWADTEAFF.

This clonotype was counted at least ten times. The CDR3 bases are TGCGCCAGCAGTAAAGTCGGACAGAATAGCAATCAGCCCCAGCATTTT. Translation: CASSKVGQNSNQPQHF. This chain links TRBV23-1 with TRBJ1-5, with D tentatively TRBD1 (6 bases). TRBV23-1 is sorted into the ORF group, with uncertain function. This CDR3 contains 16 residues. Trimming took off 5 bases at V and 0 bases at J, with 14 bases between the two ends.

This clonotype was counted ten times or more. The DNA of the CDR3 is TGTGCCAGCAGTTTCTCGGGAGGGGGCAATCAGCCCCAGCATTTT. Amino acids: CASSFSGGGNQPQHF. The chain recombines TRBV12-3 or TRBV12-4 with TRBJ1-5; D might be TRBD1 (5 bases). The CDR3 is 15 residues long. V lost 3 bases to trimming and J lost 2 bases, with 11 bases between them.

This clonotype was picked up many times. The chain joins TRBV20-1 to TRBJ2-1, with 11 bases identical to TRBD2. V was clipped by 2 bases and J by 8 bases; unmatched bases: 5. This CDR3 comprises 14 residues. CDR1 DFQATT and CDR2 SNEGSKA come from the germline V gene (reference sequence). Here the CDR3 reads CSARTASGGYEQFF. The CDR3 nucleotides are TGCAGTGCTAGAACGGCTAGCGGGGGGTATGAGCAGTTCTTC.

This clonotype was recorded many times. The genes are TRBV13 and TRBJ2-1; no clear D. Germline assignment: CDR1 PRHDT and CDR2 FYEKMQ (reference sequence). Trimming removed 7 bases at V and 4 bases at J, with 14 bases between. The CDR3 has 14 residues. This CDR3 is CASTTNRLYNEQFF. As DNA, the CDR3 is TGTGCCAGCACAACGAACCGTCTGTACAATGAGCAGTTCTTC.

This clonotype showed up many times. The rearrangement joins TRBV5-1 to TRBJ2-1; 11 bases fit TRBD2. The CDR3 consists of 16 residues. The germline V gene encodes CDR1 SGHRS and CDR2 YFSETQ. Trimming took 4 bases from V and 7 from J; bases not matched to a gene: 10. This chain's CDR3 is CASSQASGGPINEQFF. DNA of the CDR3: TGCGCCAGCAGCCAGGCTAGCGGGGGGCCGATTAATGAGCAGTTCTTC.

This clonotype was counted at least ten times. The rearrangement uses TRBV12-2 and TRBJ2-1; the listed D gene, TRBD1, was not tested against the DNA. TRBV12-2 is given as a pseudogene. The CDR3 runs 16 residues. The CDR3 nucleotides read TGTGCAAGTCACCTGGGACAGGGATTATCCTACAATGAGCAGTTCTTC. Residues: CASHLGQGLSYNEQFF.

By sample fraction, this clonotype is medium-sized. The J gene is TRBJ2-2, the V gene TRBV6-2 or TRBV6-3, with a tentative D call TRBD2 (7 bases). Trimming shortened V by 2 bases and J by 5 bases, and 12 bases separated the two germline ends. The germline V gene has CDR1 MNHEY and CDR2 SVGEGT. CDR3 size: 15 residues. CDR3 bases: TGTGCCAGCAGTTACGGGGGGGCAAGGACCGGGGAGCTGTTTTTT. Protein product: CASSYGGARTGELFF.

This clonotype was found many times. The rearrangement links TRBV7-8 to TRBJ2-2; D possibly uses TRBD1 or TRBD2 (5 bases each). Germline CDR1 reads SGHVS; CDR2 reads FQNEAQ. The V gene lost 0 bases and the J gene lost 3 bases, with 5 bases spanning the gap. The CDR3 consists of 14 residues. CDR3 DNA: TGTGCCAGCAGCTTAGCGGGGGACACCGGGGAGCTGTTTTTT. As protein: CASSLAGDTGELFF.

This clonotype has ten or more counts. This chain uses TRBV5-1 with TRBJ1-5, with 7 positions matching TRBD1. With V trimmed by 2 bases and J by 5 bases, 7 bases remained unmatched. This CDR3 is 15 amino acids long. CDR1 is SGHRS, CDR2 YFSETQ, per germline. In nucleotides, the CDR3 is TGCGCCAGCAGCTTACGTCAGGGGGTGGATCAGCCCCAGCATTTT. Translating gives CASSLRQGVDQPQHF.